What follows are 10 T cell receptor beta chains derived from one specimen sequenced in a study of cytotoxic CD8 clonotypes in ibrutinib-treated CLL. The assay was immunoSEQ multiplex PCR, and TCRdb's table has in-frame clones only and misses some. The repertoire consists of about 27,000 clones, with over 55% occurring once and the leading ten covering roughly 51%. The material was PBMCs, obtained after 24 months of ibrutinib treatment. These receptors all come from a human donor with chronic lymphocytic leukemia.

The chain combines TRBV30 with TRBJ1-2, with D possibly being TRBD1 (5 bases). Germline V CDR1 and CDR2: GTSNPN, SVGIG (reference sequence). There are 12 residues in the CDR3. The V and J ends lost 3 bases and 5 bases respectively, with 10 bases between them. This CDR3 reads CAWSAAGYGYTF. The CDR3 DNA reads TGTGCCTGGAGCGCGGCAGGGTATGGCTACACCTTC.

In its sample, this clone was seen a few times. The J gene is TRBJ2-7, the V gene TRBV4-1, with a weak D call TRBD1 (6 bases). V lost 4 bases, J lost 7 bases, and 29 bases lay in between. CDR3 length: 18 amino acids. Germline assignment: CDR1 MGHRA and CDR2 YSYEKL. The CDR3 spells CASSPAAPGQRGKGEQYF. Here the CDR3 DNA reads TGCGCCAGCAGCCCTGCCGCTCCCGGACAGAGGGGGAAGGGGGAGCAGTACTTC.

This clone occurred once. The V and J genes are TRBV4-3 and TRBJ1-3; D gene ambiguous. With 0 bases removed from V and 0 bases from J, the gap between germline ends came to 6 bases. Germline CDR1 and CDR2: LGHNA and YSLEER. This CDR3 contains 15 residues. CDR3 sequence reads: CASSQDKSSGNTIYF. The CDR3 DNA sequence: TGCGCCAGCAGCCAAGATAAGAGCTCTGGAAACACCATATATTTT.

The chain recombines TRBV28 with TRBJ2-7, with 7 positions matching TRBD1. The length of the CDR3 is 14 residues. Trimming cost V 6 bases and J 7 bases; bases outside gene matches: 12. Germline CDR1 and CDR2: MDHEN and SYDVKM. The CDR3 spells CASRWGQSPGEQYF. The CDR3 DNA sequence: TGTGCCAGCAGATGGGGACAGAGCCCGGGGGAGCAGTACTTC.

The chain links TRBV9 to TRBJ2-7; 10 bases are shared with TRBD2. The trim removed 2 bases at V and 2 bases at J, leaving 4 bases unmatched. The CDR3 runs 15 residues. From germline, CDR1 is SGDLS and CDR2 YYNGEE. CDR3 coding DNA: TGTGCCAGCAGCGTCTCTAGCGGGGGCCCCTACGAGCAGTACTTC. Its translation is CASSVSSGGPYEQYF.

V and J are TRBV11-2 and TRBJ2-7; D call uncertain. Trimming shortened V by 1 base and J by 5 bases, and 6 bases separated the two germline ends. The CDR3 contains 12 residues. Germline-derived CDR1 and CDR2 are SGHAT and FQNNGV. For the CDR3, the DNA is TGTGCCAGCAGCTTAGGCATAAACGAGCAGTACTTC. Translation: CASSLGINEQYF.

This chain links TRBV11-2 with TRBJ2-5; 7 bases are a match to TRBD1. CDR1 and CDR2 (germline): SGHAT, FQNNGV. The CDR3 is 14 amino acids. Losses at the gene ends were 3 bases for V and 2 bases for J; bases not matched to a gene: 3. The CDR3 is CASSLDRTQETQYF. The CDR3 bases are TGTGCCAGCAGCTTGGACAGGACGCAAGAGACCCAGTACTTC.

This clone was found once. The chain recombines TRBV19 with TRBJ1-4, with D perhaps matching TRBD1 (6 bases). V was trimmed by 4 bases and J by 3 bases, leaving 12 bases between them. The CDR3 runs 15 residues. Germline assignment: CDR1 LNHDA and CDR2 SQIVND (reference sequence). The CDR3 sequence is CASSNRGTPNEKLFF. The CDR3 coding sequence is TGTGCCAGTAGTAATAGGGGGACCCCTAATGAAAAACTGTTTTTT.

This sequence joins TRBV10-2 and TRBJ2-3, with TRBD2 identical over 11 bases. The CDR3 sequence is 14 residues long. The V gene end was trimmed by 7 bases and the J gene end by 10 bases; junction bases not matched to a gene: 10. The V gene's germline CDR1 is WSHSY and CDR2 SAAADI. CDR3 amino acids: CASMVSGGATSQYF. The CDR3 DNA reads TGCGCCAGCATGGTTAGCGGGGGGGCTACATCGCAGTATTTT.

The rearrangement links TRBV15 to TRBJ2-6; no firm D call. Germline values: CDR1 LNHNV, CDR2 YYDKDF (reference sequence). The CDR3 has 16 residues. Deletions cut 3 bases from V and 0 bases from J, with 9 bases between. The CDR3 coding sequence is TGTGCCACCAGCAGCCAACCGTCCTCTGGGGCCAACGTCCTGACTTTC. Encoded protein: CATSSQPSSGANVLTF.